One sample yielded the 15 T cell receptor beta chains listed below, sequenced in a study of T cell changes during pregnancy in multiple sclerosis. The method was immunoSEQ multiplex PCR; TCRdb's version includes in-frame clones alone and lacks a portion of them. The table lists some 34,000 clones, 85% to 95% of them singletons. The specimen was CD4+ T cells from peripheral blood mononuclear cells, collected in the third trimester of pregnancy. The source is a female donor in good health, enrolled as a control in a pregnancy study.

The chain uses TRBV5-5 and TRBJ1-1; D remains unclear. The germline CDR1 and CDR2 sequences are SGHKS and YYEKEE (reference sequence). V lost 1 base, J lost 6 bases, and 16 bases lay in between. This CDR3 region has 15 residues. The CDR3 DNA reads TGTGCCAGCAGCTTGCGCTTGGTACAGTCCGCTGAAGCTTTCTTT. Its protein is CASSLRLVQSAEAFF. The full variable domain, completed using reference TRBV5-5 and TRBJ1-1, is DAGVTQSPTHLIKTRGQQVTLRCSPISGHKSVSWYQQVLGQGPQFIFQYYEKEERGRGNFPDRFSARQFPNYSSELNVNALLLGDSALYLCASSLRLVQSAEAFFGQGTRLTVV.

The rearrangement joins TRBV5-8 to TRBJ1-5, with D possibly matching TRBD1 (6 bases). Germline V gene lookup returns CDR1 SGHTS and CDR2 YDEGEE. The CDR3 spans 16 residues. The ends were cut back, 2 bases at V and 3 bases at J, with 15 bases in the middle. The chain's CDR3 is CASSLSPGHYNQPQHF. In DNA form, the CDR3 reads TGTGCCAGCAGCTTATCCCCGGGACACTACAATCAGCCCCAGCATTTT.

V is TRBV11-2 and J is TRBJ1-2, with TRBD1 matching over 10 bases. Germline V lookup: CDR1 SGHAT, CDR2 FQNNGV. V trimming: 1 base; J trimming: 6 bases; junction bases outside the gene matches: 11. The CDR3 length is 17 residues. The CDR3 DNA sequence: TGTGCCAGCAGCTTAGCCCCGACAGGGGGCGTCGACGATGGCTACACCTTC. Amino acids: CASSLAPTGGVDDGYTF. The full variable domain, its missing parts supplied by reference TRBV11-2 and TRBJ1-2, is EAGVAQSPRYKIIEKRQSVAFWCNPISGHATLYWYQQILGQGPKLLIQFQNNGVVDDSQLPKDRFSAERLKGVDSTLKIQPAKLEDSAVYLCASSLAPTGGVDDGYTFGSGTRLTVV.

This clone was counted a single time. V usage is TRBV30 and J usage is TRBJ2-1, with D possibly matching TRBD1 (5 bases). V was pared by 1 base and J by 12 bases, with 10 bases between. This CDR3 has 11 residues. Germline V CDR1 and CDR2: GTSNPN, SVGIG (reference sequence). DNA of the CDR3: TGTGCCTGGAGTGGACAGTCCCGGCAGTTCTTC. This translates into CAWSGQSRQFF.

To note about this clone: This specimen includes other DNA sequences encoding the same CDR3. The chain couples TRBV7-2 to TRBJ2-1, with D possibly matching TRBD1 (5 bases). The CDR3 is made up of 13 amino acids. Germline assignment: CDR1 SGHTA and CDR2 FQGNSA. V lost 1 base, J lost 7 bases, and 8 bases lay in between. CDR3 DNA: TGTGCCAGCAGCTTAGGGAGACAGAATGAGCAGTTCTTC. Protein: CASSLGRQNEQFF. The full variable domain, its missing parts supplied by reference TRBV7-2 and TRBJ2-1, is GAGVSQSPSNKVTEKGKDVELRCDPISGHTALYWYRQSLGQGLEFLIYFQGNSAPDKSGLPSDRFSAERTGGSVSTLTIQRTQQEDSAVYLCASSLGRQNEQFFGPGTRLTVL.

V is TRBV2 and J is TRBJ2-2; D ambiguous. CDR3 length: 12 residues. Germline CDR1 and CDR2: SNHLY and FYNNEI. V gave up 5 bases and J gave up 5 bases, with 6 bases separating them. DNA of the CDR3: TGTGCCAGCAGTTTCGGTACCGGGGAGCTGTTTTTT. As protein: CASSFGTGELFF.

This chain joins TRBV30 and TRBJ1-4; D unresolved. The CDR3 runs to 13 residues. Germline lookup yields CDR1 GTSNPN and CDR2 SVGIG (reference sequence). Trimming took 2 bases from V and 7 from J, leaving 11 bases between them. Here the CDR3 reads CAWSLNGGEKLFF. CDR3 coding DNA: TGTGCCTGGAGTTTGAATGGAGGTGAAAAACTGTTTTTT.

V and J are TRBV5-6 and TRBJ1-2, with 10 bases lining up with TRBD1. J gave up 3 bases and V 3 bases, and 5 bases lay outside the gene matches. Germline V CDR1 and CDR2: SGHDT, YYEEEE. The CDR3 contains 15 residues. The CDR3 DNA reads TGTGCCAGCAGCTGGAGACAGGGGGCCTACTATGGCTACACCTTC. Residues: CASSWRQGAYYGYTF. The full variable domain, rest sourced from reference TRBV5-6 and TRBJ1-2, is DAGVTQSPTHLIKTRGQQVTLRCSPKSGHDTVSWYQQALGQGPQFIFQYYEEEERQRGNFPDRFSGHQFPNYSSELNVNALLLGDSALYLCASSWRQGAYYGYTFGSGTRLTVV.

The rearrangement links TRBV4-3 to TRBJ2-7, with unresolved D. The CDR3 loop spans 14 amino acids. V dropped 0 bases and J dropped 9 bases, with 15 bases sitting between them. CDR1 is LGHNA and CDR2 is YSLEER in the germline V gene. The CDR3 is CASSQDIQALGQYF. CDR3 nucleotides: TGCGCCAGCAGCCAAGATATCCAGGCATTGGGGCAGTACTTC.

The chain combines TRBV4-3 with TRBJ1-1, with D possibly matching TRBD1 (5 bases). The V and J ends lost 4 bases and 3 bases respectively, with 12 bases between them. Germline V gene sequence: CDR1 LGHNA, CDR2 YSLEER. This CDR3 has 14 residues. This CDR3 is CASSRVDSDTEAFF. The CDR3 nucleotides are TGCGCCAGCAGCCGGGTCGACAGTGACACTGAAGCTTTCTTT.

The rearrangement joins TRBV7-2 to TRBJ2-7, with 9 bases fitting TRBD1. This CDR3 has 15 residues. CDR1 is SGHTA and CDR2 is FQGNSA in the germline V gene. V shed 5 bases, J shed 3 bases, and the junction held 8 bases outside the gene matches. The CDR3 loop is CASSLTGTGNYEQYF. Written as DNA, the CDR3 is TGTGCCAGCAGCCTCACCGGGACAGGGAACTACGAGCAGTACTTC.

The chain couples TRBV9 to TRBJ2-2; 8 bases are shared with TRBD1. This CDR3 is built from 14 residues. V dropped 1 base and J dropped 7; count of bases not matched to a gene: 3. Germline V gene lookup returns CDR1 SGDLS and CDR2 YYNGEE. CDR3 loop: CASSVRQGIGELFF. CDR3 coding DNA: TGTGCCAGCAGCGTAAGACAGGGGATCGGGGAGCTGTTTTTT.

The rearrangement links TRBV6-5 to TRBJ1-6; the D gene is possibly TRBD1 (5 bases). The germline CDR1 and CDR2 sequences are MNHEY and SVGAGI. Trimming stripped 1 base from V and 9 bases from J, with 13 bases between. The CDR3 length is 15 residues. CDR3 in DNA: TGTGCCAGCAGTTACTGGTTTCAGGGAACTTCACCCCTCCACTTT. Protein: CASSYWFQGTSPLHF.

The chain has TRBV7-9 and TRBJ1-1, with a possible D match to TRBD1 (6 bases). The CDR3 consists of 14 residues. Germline CDR1 reads SEHNR; CDR2 reads FQNEAQ (reference sequence). V dropped 5 bases and J dropped 1 base, with 11 bases sitting between them. CDR3 DNA sequence: TGTGCCAGCAGCCTGGGACAATCGAACACTGAAGCTTTCTTT. As protein: CASSLGQSNTEAFF.

The gene calls are TRBV6-5 and TRBJ1-2; D is perhaps TRBD1 (5 bases). Germline assignment: CDR1 MNHEY and CDR2 SVGAGI. Trimming stripped 2 bases from V and 6 bases from J, with 10 bases between. This CDR3 comprises 13 residues. CDR3: CASSYGAANGYTF. CDR3 nucleotide sequence: TGTGCCAGCAGTTACGGGGCGGCAAATGGCTACACCTTC.